These 6 T cell receptor beta chains originate from one sample sequenced in a study of CD8+ T cells in alopecia areata. TCR sequencing used cDNA made by reverse transcription of extracted RNA. Assay used: immunoSEQ multiplex PCR; TCRdb lists only in-frame clones, some missing. The sample carries roughly 40,000 clones, 80% to 95% recorded once. Sample treatment: oral pan-JAK inhibitor, 5-10 mg twice daily. The specimen comprised CD8+ T cells sorted from blood, sampled at week 24, from a patient treated with tofacitinib. The receptor source for this set is a human donor with alopecia areata.

The chain carries TRBV28 and TRBJ2-7; 7 bases map to TRBD1. This CDR3 comprises 16 residues. Trimming at V came to 5 bases and at J to 2 bases, leaving 12 bases not matched to a gene. Per the germline V gene, CDR1 is MDHEN and CDR2 is SYDVKM. CDR3 amino acids: CASSPLPTGTTYEQYF. Here the CDR3 DNA reads TGTGCCAGCAGTCCCCTCCCGACAGGGACGACCTACGAGCAGTACTTC.

This chain joins TRBV5-1 and TRBJ1-5; TRBD1 aligns across 8 bases. CDR3 length: 15 amino acids. The germline gives CDR1 SGHRS, CDR2 YFSETQ. V shed 0 bases and J 3 bases; nucleotides not matched to a gene: 2. CDR3 nucleotide sequence: TGCGCCAGCAGCTTGGGACAGGGGTTCAATCAGCCCCAGCATTTT. The encoded protein is CASSLGQGFNQPQHF.

V and J are TRBV6-5 and TRBJ2-7; D is perhaps TRBD1 or TRBD2 (6 bases each). The CDR3 is made up of 16 amino acids. The germline gives CDR1 MNHEY, CDR2 SVGAGI. V shed 3 bases and J shed 5 bases, with 20 bases lying between them. The CDR3 DNA sequence: TGTGCCAGCAGTTATATTTCAGGGGACTTAGTCGACGAGCAGTACTTC. Encoded protein: CASSYISGDLVDEQYF.

The chain employs TRBV4-1 and TRBJ2-7; TRBD2 matches 11 bases. The CDR3 spans 16 residues. Per the germline V gene, CDR1 is MGHRA and CDR2 is YSYEKL. V trimming: 5 bases; J trimming: 2 bases; junction bases outside the gene matches: 8. The CDR3 region is CASSGLLAGGPYEQYF. In DNA form, the CDR3 reads TGCGCCAGCAGCGGACTTCTAGCGGGGGGCCCCTACGAGCAGTACTTC.

The CDR3 region is CAWSSGTSVYNEQFF. The CDR3 DNA reads as TGTGCCTGGAGTAGCGGGACTAGCGTTTACAATGAGCAGTTCTTC. The rearrangement joins TRBV30 to TRBJ2-1, with 10 bases lining up with TRBD2. The CDR3 contains 15 residues. The V segment lost 2 bases and the J segment 4 bases; nucleotides outside the gene matches: 5. The germline V gene has CDR1 GTSNPN and CDR2 SVGIG (reference sequence).

V gene TRBV4-3 combines with J gene TRBJ2-7, with 7 bases that match TRBD1. CDR1 LGHNA and CDR2 YSLEER come from the germline V gene. Trimming removed 0 bases from V and 0 bases from J; junction bases left unmatched: 2. The length of the CDR3 is 15 residues. CDR3: CASSQDRDSSYEQYF. DNA for the CDR3: TGCGCCAGCAGCCAAGACCGGGACAGCTCCTACGAGCAGTACTTC.